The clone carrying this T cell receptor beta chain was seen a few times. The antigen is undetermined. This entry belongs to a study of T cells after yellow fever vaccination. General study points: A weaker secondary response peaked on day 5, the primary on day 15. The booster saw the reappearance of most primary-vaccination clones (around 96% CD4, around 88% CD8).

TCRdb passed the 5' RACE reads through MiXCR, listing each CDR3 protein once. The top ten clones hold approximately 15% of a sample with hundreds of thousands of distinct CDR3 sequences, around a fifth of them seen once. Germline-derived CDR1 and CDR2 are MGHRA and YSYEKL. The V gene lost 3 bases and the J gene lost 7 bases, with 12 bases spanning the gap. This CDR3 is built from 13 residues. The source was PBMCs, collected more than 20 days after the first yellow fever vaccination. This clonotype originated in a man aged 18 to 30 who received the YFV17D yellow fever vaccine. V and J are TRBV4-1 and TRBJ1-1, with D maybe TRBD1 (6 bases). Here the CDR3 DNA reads TGCGCCAGCAGCCATACGACAGGTCTTGAAGCTTTCTTT. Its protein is CASSHTTGLEAFF.